One and the same sample provided the 20 T cell receptor beta chains below, sequenced in a study of T cell responses to AZD1222 COVID-19 vaccine. This table comes from immunoSEQ multiplex PCR, and its TCRdb copy is limited to in-frame clones, with some not included. The data contain 90,000 to 120,000 clones, over 75% of them singletons. This specimen was peripheral blood, taken on day 0 of AZD1222 vaccination. The receptor source for this set is an adult in good health.

The V call is TRBV14, the J call TRBJ1-1; D call uncertain. Germline CDR1 SGHDN, CDR2 FVKESK. CDR3 length equals 16 residues. Trimming shortened V by 6 bases and J by 4 bases, and 21 bases separated the two germline ends. The CDR3 region has the DNA TGTGCCAGCAGTCCTAGCTGGTGGGATAAGGGCACTGAAGCTTTCTTT. Translating it yields CASSPSWWDKGTEAFF.

This chain joins TRBV19 and TRBJ1-1; D gene unclear. CDR3 length: 14 residues. CDR1 is LNHDA and CDR2 is SQIVND in the germline V gene (reference sequence). V shed 3 bases and J shed 5 bases, with 13 bases lying between them. The CDR3 is CASSISPGGTEAFF. DNA for the CDR3: TGTGCCAGTAGTATCTCGCCAGGCGGGACTGAAGCTTTCTTT.

This clone has a single count. The CDR3 loop is CASSQHGGDSGNTIYF. The CDR3 DNA sequence: TGTGCCAGCAGCCAACACGGAGGGGATTCTGGAAACACCATATATTTT. The chain couples TRBV3-1 (or the pseudogene TRBV3-2) to TRBJ1-3; perhaps TRBD1 as D (5 bases). The germline V gene has CDR1 LGHDT and CDR2 YNNKEL (reference sequence). V was cut by 2 bases and J by 1 base, with 12 bases left in between. This CDR3 region has 16 residues.

The chain uses TRBV6-1 and TRBJ1-2; no reliable D call. CDR3 length: 14 residues. CDR1 is MNHNS, CDR2 SASEGT, per germline. Between the trimmed V and J ends, which lost 2 bases and 1 base, there was a span of 8 bases. CDR3: CASSERRDNYGYTF. DNA for the CDR3: TGTGCCAGCAGTGAACGAAGGGATAACTATGGCTACACCTTC.

This chain links TRBV2 with TRBJ2-7, with 9 bases fitting TRBD1. V lost 3 bases, J lost 2 bases, and 2 bases stayed unmatched. CDR3 size: 14 residues. Germline lookup yields CDR1 SNHLY and CDR2 FYNNEI. CDR3 region: CASSEGTGTYEQYF. CDR3 DNA: TGTGCCAGCAGTGAGGGGACAGGGACCTACGAGCAGTACTTC.

The chain combines TRBV12-5 with TRBJ2-1, with D possibly matching TRBD2 (5 bases). Germline V gene lookup returns CDR1 LGHNT and CDR2 FRNRAP. CDR3 length: 13 residues. The V gene lost 5 bases and the J gene lost 8 bases, with 13 bases spanning the gap. The CDR3 coding sequence is TGTGCTAGTGGTACCCCCGAGGGTTATGAGCAGTTCTTC. This gives the protein CASGTPEGYEQFF. Looking up the rest from reference TRBV12-5 and TRBJ2-1 gives the full variable domain: DARVTQTPRHKVTEMGQEVTMRCQPILGHNTVFWYRQTMMQGLELLAYFRNRAPLDDSGMPKDRFSAEMPDATLATLKIQPSEPRDSAVYFCASGTPEGYEQFFGPGTRLTVL.

This chain links TRBV5-4 with TRBJ2-3, with D maybe TRBD1 (6 bases). V dropped 0 bases and J dropped 4 bases, with 12 bases sitting between them. The CDR3 is made up of 15 amino acids. From germline, CDR1 is SGHNT and CDR2 YYREEE (reference sequence). CDR3 bases: TGTGCCAGCAGCTTGGCCAATCAGGGGTCAGATACGCAGTATTTT. Protein sequence: CASSLANQGSDTQYF.

V is TRBV3-1 (or the pseudogene TRBV3-2) and J is TRBJ2-3, with TRBD2 identical over 11 bases. Germline loops: CDR1 LGHDT, CDR2 YNNKEL (reference sequence). The CDR3 has 16 amino acids. The J segment lost 6 bases and the V segment lost 3 bases, leaving 8 bases of the junction unmatched. This CDR3 reads CASSQIAGGPYDTQYF. CDR3 nucleotide sequence: TGTGCCAGCAGCCAGATAGCGGGGGGGCCATACGATACGCAGTATTTT.

This sequence joins TRBV10-1 and TRBJ2-3; D gene ambiguous. This CDR3 spans 13 amino acids. Trimming removed 4 bases at V and 0 bases at J, with 5 bases between. CDR1 WNHNN and CDR2 SYGVQD come from the germline V gene (reference sequence). The CDR3 coding sequence is TGCGCCAGCAGTGGCTCTAGCACAGATACGCAGTATTTT. It yields the protein CASSGSSTDTQYF.

J is TRBJ1-3 and V is TRBV11-2; D possibly corresponds to TRBD1 (5 bases). Germline assignment: CDR1 SGHAT and CDR2 FQNNGV. The CDR3 totals 15 residues. V was shortened by 1 base and J by 4 bases, with 11 bases between the two germline ends. For the CDR3, the DNA is TGTGCCAGCAGCTTAGGAGGGGCGGGAGGAAACACCATATATTTT. Its translation: CASSLGGAGGNTIYF.

The table lists this clone with a count of one. This chain links TRBV29-1 with TRBJ1-2; D is unresolved. V shed 3 bases and J shed 6 bases, with 17 bases lying between them. The germline CDR1 and CDR2 sequences are SQVTM and ANQGSEA. This CDR3 is 14 amino acids long. DNA of the CDR3: TGCAGCGTTGAGACCGGATCTCGTTTGAATGGCTACACCTTC. It encodes CSVETGSRLNGYTF. Filled out from reference TRBV29-1 and TRBJ1-2, the complete variable domain reads SAVISQKPSRDICQRGTSLTIQCQVDSQVTMMFWYRQQPGQSLTLIATANQGSEATYESGFVIDKFPISRPNLTFSTLTVSNMSPEDSSIYLCSVETGSRLNGYTFGSGTRLTVV.

Comment on this clone: Other DNA sequences in the same sample also yield this CDR3. V usage is TRBV9 and J usage is TRBJ1-1; unclear D gene. The germline V gene encodes CDR1 SGDLS and CDR2 YYNGEE. V lost 0 bases to trimming and J lost 4 bases, with 10 bases between them. The CDR3 is 14 residues long. The CDR3 nucleotides are TGTGCCAGCAGCGTAGGGGGTTTGGGCACTGAAGCTTTCTTT. Protein product: CASSVGGLGTEAFF. The entire variable domain, with the rest obtained from reference TRBV9 and TRBJ1-1, is as follows: DSGVTQTPKHLITATGQRVTLRCSPRSGDLSVYWYQQSLDQGLQFLIQYYNGEERAKGNILERFSAQQFPDLHSELNLSSLELGDSALYFCASSVGGLGTEAFFGQGTRLTVV.

The V and J genes are TRBV24-1 and TRBJ2-7; D unresolved. Trimming removed 4 bases at V and 3 bases at J, with 15 bases between. There are 15 residues in the CDR3. In germline, CDR1 is KGHDR, CDR2 SFDVKD. The CDR3 nucleotides read TGTGCCACCAGTGAAAGACACGCCTGGGTCTACGAGCAGTACTTC. Protein product: CATSERHAWVYEQYF.

The chain uses TRBV3-1 (or the pseudogene TRBV3-2) and TRBJ1-4; TRBD1 agrees at 7 bases. This CDR3 contains 14 residues. J was trimmed by 5 bases and V by 5 bases; bases with no gene match: 5. Germline CDR1 reads LGHDT; CDR2 reads YNNKEL (reference sequence). This chain's CDR3 is CASSYGTANEKLFF. CDR3 sequence (DNA): TGTGCCAGCAGCTACGGGACAGCAAATGAAAAACTGTTTTTT.

The rearrangement uses TRBV11-2 and TRBJ1-2; D might be TRBD1 (6 bases). Germline V lookup: CDR1 SGHAT, CDR2 FQNNGV. The V end was cut by 0 bases, the J end by 7 bases, with 12 bases between. The CDR3 has 14 amino acids. The CDR3 sequence is CASSLETGLSGYTF. Written as DNA, the CDR3 is TGTGCCAGCAGCTTAGAAACAGGGCTGAGTGGCTACACCTTC.

The chain employs TRBV6-6 and TRBJ2-7; D perhaps matches TRBD1 (6 bases). Trimming cost V 0 bases and J 3 bases, with 9 bases left between them. Germline V gene sequence: CDR1 MNHNY, CDR2 SVGAGI (reference sequence). The CDR3 runs 14 residues. The CDR3 sequence: CASSYSDSFYEQYF. CDR3 in DNA: TGTGCCAGCAGTTACTCGGACAGTTTCTACGAGCAGTACTTC.

V is TRBV2 and J is TRBJ1-2; 11 nucleotides line up with TRBD1. The V gene's germline CDR1 is SNHLY and CDR2 FYNNEI. The CDR3 has 15 residues. The ends lost 6 bases at V and 4 bases at J; junction bases unmatched: 7. CDR3 amino acids: CASRAGQGAAYGYTF. The CDR3 coding sequence is TGTGCCAGCAGAGCCGGACAGGGGGCTGCCTATGGCTACACCTTC.

V and J are TRBV10-2 and TRBJ2-7; 8 bases align to TRBD2. The CDR3 has 15 residues. Germline CDR1 reads WSHSY; CDR2 reads SAAADI. With V trimmed by 3 bases and J by 3 bases, 7 bases remained unmatched. CDR3 DNA sequence: TGCGCCAGCAGTGAAGGGACCGCGGGGGGCTACGAGCAGTACTTC. It is translated as CASSEGTAGGYEQYF.

This clone was counted between two and nine times. The rearrangement uses TRBV7-3 and TRBJ1-2; D may be TRBD1 (6 bases). Germline V lookup: CDR1 SGHTA, CDR2 FQGTGA. CDR3 length: 19 residues. Trimming removed 1 base at V and 7 bases at J, with 28 bases between. In DNA, the CDR3 is TGTGCCAGCAGCTTAATAATTGCGGACAGTCCTGTACTATTTCCTGGCTACACCTTC. Translation: CASSLIIADSPVLFPGYTF.

The chain is built from TRBV5-6 and TRBJ2-3; 7 bases fit TRBD2. Per germline, CDR1 SGHDT and CDR2 YYEEEE. The CDR3 consists of 16 residues. V was pared by 1 base and J by 3 bases, with 8 bases of the junction left unmatched. The CDR3 sequence is CASSLLVGGLTDTQYF. DNA of the CDR3: TGTGCCAGCAGCTTGTTAGTGGGGGGGTTGACAGATACGCAGTATTTT.